Below are 14 T cell receptor beta chains sequenced from a single sample in a study of blood T cell repertoires in COVID-19. Only in-frame clones appear in the TCRdb table, and some are missing; sequencing was by immunoSEQ multiplex PCR. This table has fewer than 200,000 clones, over 70% appearing once. Sequencing input: peripheral blood. These receptors all come from a man aged 70 or older with acute or convalescent COVID-19.

V and J are TRBV27 and TRBJ1-1; TRBD1 matches 9 bases. The CDR3 is made up of 12 amino acids. CDR1 is MNHEY and CDR2 is SMNVEV in the germline V gene (reference sequence). With V trimmed by 8 bases and J by 4 bases, 2 bases remained unmatched. The CDR3: CASGTGITEAFF. CDR3 in DNA: TGTGCCAGCGGGACAGGGATCACTGAAGCTTTCTTT.

This clone was detected only once. This sequence joins TRBV11-2 and TRBJ2-7, with 12 bases matching TRBD2. Unmatched junction bases numbered 6, after V lost 5 bases and J lost 7 bases. CDR1 and CDR2 from the germline V gene are SGHAT and FQNNGV. The CDR3 spans 14 residues. The CDR3 nucleotides are TGTGCCAGCAGCCGGACTAGCGGGATCGGAGAGCAGTACTTC. Amino acid sequence: CASSRTSGIGEQYF.

In its sample, this clone was seen once. The chain combines TRBV11-3 with TRBJ2-1; D ambiguous. V was shortened by 1 base and J by 9 bases, with 7 bases between the two germline ends. CDR1 and CDR2 (germline): SGHNT, YENEEA. The CDR3 extends over 12 amino acids. In DNA, the CDR3 is TGTGCCAGCAGCTTAGGAGCTGGTGAGCAGTTCTTC. Its translation: CASSLGAGEQFF.

The chain carries TRBV7-3 and TRBJ2-1, with TRBD2 identical over 12 bases. This CDR3 region has 14 residues. J gave up 9 bases and V 4 bases, and 4 bases lay outside the gene matches. Per germline, CDR1 SGHTA and CDR2 FQGTGA. The CDR3 coding sequence is TGTGCCAGCAGCTCAGGACTAGCGGGAAGTGAGCAGTTCTTC. The encoded protein is CASSSGLAGSEQFF.

This chain uses TRBV15 with TRBJ1-6; the D gene is possibly TRBD1 (5 bases). Germline V CDR1 and CDR2: LNHNV, YYDKDF (reference sequence). The CDR3 is 16 residues long. V lost 0 bases, J lost 9 bases, and 15 bases lay in between. The CDR3 DNA is TGTGCCACCAGCAGAGATCAAGGGGCGGGGGTTTCACCCCTCCACTTT. Protein product: CATSRDQGAGVSPLHF.

The chain uses TRBV5-6 and TRBJ2-7; 7 bases fit TRBD2. Germline CDR1 SGHDT, CDR2 YYEEEE. Losses at the gene ends were 2 bases for V and 4 bases for J; bases not matched to a gene: 12. The CDR3 spans 16 residues. CDR3 in DNA: TGTGCCAGCAGCTTTTATATGGCGGGAGAGGGGTACGAGCAGTACTTC. Translating gives CASSFYMAGEGYEQYF.

The chain combines TRBV4-1 with TRBJ2-5, with 8 bases lining up with TRBD1. Germline values: CDR1 MGHRA, CDR2 YSYEKL. CDR3 length equals 15 residues. V was pared by 2 bases and J by 3 bases, with 5 bases of the junction left unmatched. The CDR3 nucleotides read TGCGCCAGCAGCCAAAACACAGGGGGTAAAGAGACCCAGTACTTC. Amino acid sequence: CASSQNTGGKETQYF.

The chain couples TRBV7-2 to TRBJ2-7, with 12 positions matching TRBD2. The V segment lost 4 bases and the J segment 3 bases; nucleotides outside the gene matches: 7. Germline loops: CDR1 SGHTA, CDR2 FQGNSA. The CDR3 contains 16 residues. DNA of the CDR3: TGTGCCAGCAGCTGGGTAGCTAGCGGGGGGGTCTACGAGCAGTACTTC. As protein: CASSWVASGGVYEQYF.

This clone appeared once. J is TRBJ2-5 and V is TRBV9; D not resolved. The CDR3 covers 15 residues. Trimming removed 0 bases at V and 2 bases at J, with 11 bases between. The V gene's germline CDR1 is SGDLS and CDR2 YYNGEE. The CDR3 spells CASSVDGHRQETQYF. The CDR3 DNA is TGTGCCAGCAGCGTAGATGGCCACAGACAAGAGACCCAGTACTTC.

This clone was counted only a few times. This sequence joins TRBV6-5 and TRBJ2-3; tentative D call: TRBD2 (6 bases). From germline, CDR1 is MNHEY and CDR2 SVGAGI. Trimming took 2 bases from V and 1 from J, leaving 13 bases between them. There are 16 residues in the CDR3. This CDR3 is CASSYDAASGTDTQYF. The CDR3 bases are TGTGCCAGCAGTTACGATGCGGCTAGCGGCACAGATACGCAGTATTTT.

V gene TRBV5-1 combines with J gene TRBJ2-7; the match to TRBD2 covers 7 bases. This CDR3 region has 13 residues. V dropped 4 bases and J dropped 2; count of bases not matched to a gene: 3. Germline values: CDR1 SGHRS, CDR2 YFSETQ. DNA for the CDR3: TGCGCCAGCAGCCGAGCGGGAACCTACGAGCAGTACTTC. Translating gives CASSRAGTYEQYF.

V is TRBV6-5 and J is TRBJ2-7, with D hard to call. There are 14 residues in the CDR3. CDR1 and CDR2 from the germline V gene are MNHEY and SVGAGI. Trimming left V 5 bases short and J 0 bases short, with 11 bases between. CDR3 protein: CASSTTPGSYEQYF. The CDR3 DNA reads as TGTGCCAGCAGTACTACCCCTGGCTCCTACGAGCAGTACTTC.

V usage is TRBV7-2 and J usage is TRBJ2-1, with TRBD2 matching 8 bases. The CDR3 consists of 15 residues. Germline trimming cut 5 bases from V and 0 bases from J; bases unmatched to any gene: 3. Germline loops: CDR1 SGHTA, CDR2 FQGNSA. In nucleotides, the CDR3 is TGTGCCAGCAGCGTTACTAGCGGCTCCTACAATGAGCAGTTCTTC. It is translated as CASSVTSGSYNEQFF.

This clone was counted a single time. The rearrangement uses TRBV6-4 and TRBJ1-5; D is possibly TRBD1 (6 bases). The V gene lost 5 bases and the J gene lost 2 bases, with 13 bases spanning the gap. This CDR3 contains 15 residues. Germline lookup yields CDR1 MRHNA and CDR2 SNTAGT. The CDR3 nucleotides read TGTGCCAGCAGTAGGGGGGGACTGGGCAATCAGCCCCAGCATTTT. Amino acids: CASSRGGLGNQPQHF.